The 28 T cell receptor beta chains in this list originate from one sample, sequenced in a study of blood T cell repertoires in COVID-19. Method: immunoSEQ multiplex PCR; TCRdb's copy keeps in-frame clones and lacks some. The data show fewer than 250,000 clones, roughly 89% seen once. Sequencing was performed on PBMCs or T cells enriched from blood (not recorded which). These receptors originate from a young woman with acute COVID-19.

CDR3 coding DNA: TGTGCCAGTAGATCAGGGACAGGGACTGAGCAGTTCTTC. Translating gives CASRSGTGTEQFF. The chain joins TRBV19 to TRBJ2-1; 9 bases match TRBD1. Germline CDR1 reads LNHDA; CDR2 reads SQIVND (reference sequence). This CDR3 region has 13 residues. The junction had 6 bases not matched to a gene; V was cut back by 6 bases and J by 9 bases.

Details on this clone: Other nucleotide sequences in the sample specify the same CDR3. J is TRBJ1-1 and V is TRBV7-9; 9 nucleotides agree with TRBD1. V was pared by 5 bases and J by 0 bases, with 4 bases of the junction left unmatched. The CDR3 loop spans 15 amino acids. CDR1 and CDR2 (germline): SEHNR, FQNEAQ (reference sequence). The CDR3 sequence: CASSPRQGVNTEAFF. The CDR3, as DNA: TGTGCCAGCAGCCCTCGACAGGGGGTGAACACTGAAGCTTTCTTT.

CDR3 sequence: CAWIPPGGPLSNYGYTF. As DNA, the CDR3 is TGTGCCTGGATTCCTCCAGGGGGCCCATTAAGTAACTATGGCTACACCTTC. This chain links TRBV30 with TRBJ1-2, with 8 bases lining up with TRBD1. Germline V gene sequence: CDR1 GTSNPN, CDR2 SVGIG (reference sequence). This CDR3 is 17 amino acids long. After removal of 4 bases from V and 1 base from J, the junction contained 14 bases not matched to a gene.

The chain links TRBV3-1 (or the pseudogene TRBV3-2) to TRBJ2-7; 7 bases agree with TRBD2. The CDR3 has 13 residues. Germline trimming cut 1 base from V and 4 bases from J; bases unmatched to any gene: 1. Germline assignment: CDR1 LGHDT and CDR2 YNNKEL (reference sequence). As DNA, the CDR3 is TGTGCCAGCAGCCAAGGGGGGGGATACGAGCAGTACTTC. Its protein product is CASSQGGGYEQYF.

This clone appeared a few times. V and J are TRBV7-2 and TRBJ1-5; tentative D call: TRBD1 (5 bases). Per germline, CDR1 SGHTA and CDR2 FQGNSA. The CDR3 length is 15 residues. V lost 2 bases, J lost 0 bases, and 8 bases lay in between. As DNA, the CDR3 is TGTGCCAGCAGCTTATCAGGGCCTAGCAATCAGCCCCAGCATTTT. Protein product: CASSLSGPSNQPQHF.

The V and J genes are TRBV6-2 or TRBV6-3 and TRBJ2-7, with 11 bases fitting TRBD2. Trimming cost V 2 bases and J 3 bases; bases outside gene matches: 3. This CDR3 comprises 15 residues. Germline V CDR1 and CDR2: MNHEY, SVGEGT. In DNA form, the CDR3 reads TGTGCCAGCAGTTACAAGGGACTAGCGGACTACGAGCAGTACTTC. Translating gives CASSYKGLADYEQYF.

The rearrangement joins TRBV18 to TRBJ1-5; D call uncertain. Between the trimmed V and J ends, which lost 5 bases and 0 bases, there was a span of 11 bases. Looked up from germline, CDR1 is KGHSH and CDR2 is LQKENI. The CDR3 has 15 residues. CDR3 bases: TGTGCCAGCTCAATGCGTCATTATAGCAATCAGCCCCAGCATTTT. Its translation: CASSMRHYSNQPQHF.

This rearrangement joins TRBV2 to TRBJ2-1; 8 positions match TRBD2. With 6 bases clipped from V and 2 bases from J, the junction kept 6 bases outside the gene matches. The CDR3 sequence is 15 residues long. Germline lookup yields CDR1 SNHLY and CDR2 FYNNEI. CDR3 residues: CASRSTSGPYNEQFF. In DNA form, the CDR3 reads TGTGCCAGCAGATCCACTAGCGGACCCTACAATGAGCAGTTCTTC.

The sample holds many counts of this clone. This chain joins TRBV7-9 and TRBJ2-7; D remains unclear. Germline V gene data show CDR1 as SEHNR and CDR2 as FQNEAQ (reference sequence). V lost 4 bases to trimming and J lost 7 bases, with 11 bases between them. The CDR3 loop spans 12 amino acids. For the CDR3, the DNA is TGTGCCAGCAGCTCCCCAGGTCTGGAGCAGTACTTC. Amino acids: CASSSPGLEQYF.

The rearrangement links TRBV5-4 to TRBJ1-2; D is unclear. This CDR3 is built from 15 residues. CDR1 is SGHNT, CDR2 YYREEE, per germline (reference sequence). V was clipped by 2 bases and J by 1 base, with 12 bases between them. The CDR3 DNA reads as TGTGCCAGCAGCTTCGAACCAGTGCATAACTATGGCTACACCTTC. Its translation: CASSFEPVHNYGYTF.

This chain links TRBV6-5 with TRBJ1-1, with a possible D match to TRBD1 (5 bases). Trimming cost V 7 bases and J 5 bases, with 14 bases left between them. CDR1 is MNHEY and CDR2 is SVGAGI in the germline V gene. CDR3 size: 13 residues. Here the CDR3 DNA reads TGTGCCAGCACTCGGGGCGCGGGGACTGAAGCTTTCTTT. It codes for CASTRGAGTEAFF.

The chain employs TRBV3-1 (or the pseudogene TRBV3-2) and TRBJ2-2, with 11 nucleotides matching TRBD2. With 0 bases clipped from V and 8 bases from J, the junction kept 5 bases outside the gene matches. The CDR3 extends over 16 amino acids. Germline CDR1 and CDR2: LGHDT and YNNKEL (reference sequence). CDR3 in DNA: TGTGCCAGCAGCCAAGAAGCTCTAGCGGGGGGAGGGGAGCTGTTTTTT. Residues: CASSQEALAGGGELFF.

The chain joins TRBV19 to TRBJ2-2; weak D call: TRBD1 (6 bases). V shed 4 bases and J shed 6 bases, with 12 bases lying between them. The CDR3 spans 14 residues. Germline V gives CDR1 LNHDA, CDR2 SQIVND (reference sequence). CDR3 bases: TGTGCCAGTAGTAGGAAGGCAGGGGCCGGGGAGCTGTTTTTT. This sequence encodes CASSRKAGAGELFF.

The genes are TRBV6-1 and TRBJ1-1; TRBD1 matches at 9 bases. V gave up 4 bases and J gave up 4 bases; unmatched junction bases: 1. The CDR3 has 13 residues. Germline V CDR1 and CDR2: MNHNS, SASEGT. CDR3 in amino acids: CASSVTGGTEAFF. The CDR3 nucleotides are TGTGCCAGCAGTGTGACAGGGGGCACTGAAGCTTTCTTT.

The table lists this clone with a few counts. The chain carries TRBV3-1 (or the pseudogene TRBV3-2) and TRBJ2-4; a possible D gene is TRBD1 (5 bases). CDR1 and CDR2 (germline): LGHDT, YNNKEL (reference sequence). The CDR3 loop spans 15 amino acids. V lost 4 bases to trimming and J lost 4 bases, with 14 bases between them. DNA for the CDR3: TGTGCCAGCAGCCCCCCGGCAGGGTTGAAAAACATTCAGTACTTC. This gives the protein CASSPPAGLKNIQYF.

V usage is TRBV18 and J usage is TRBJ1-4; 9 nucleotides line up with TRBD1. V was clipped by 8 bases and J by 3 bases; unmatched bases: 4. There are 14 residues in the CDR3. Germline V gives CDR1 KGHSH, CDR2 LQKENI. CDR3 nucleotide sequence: TGTGCCAGCCGTGGGACAGGGTCTAATGAAAAACTGTTTTTT. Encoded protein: CASRGTGSNEKLFF.

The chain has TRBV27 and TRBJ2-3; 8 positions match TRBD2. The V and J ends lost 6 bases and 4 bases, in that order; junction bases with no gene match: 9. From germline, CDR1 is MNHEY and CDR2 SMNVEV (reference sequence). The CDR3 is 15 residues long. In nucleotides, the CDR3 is TGTGCCAGCAGCGGGGGGGCTCATGGCGCAGATACGCAGTATTTT. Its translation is CASSGGAHGADTQYF.

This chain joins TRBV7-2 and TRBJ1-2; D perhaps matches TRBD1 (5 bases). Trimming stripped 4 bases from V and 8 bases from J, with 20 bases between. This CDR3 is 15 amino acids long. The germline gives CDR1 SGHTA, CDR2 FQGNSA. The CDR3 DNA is TGTGCCAGCAGCTCGAATCCGGCAGGGATCGAGGGCTACACCTTC. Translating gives CASSSNPAGIEGYTF.

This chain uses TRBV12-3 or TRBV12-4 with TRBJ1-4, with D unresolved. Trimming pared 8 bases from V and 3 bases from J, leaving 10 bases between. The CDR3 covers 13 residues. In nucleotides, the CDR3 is TGTGCCAGCTCAAGAGTCCCTAATGAAAAACTGTTTTTT. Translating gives CASSRVPNEKLFF.

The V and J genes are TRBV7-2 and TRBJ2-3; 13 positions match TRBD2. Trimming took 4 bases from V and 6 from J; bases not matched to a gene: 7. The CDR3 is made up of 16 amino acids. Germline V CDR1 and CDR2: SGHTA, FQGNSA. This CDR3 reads CASSYRTSGGRDTQYF. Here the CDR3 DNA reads TGTGCCAGCAGCTACCGGACTAGCGGGGGTAGGGATACGCAGTATTTT.

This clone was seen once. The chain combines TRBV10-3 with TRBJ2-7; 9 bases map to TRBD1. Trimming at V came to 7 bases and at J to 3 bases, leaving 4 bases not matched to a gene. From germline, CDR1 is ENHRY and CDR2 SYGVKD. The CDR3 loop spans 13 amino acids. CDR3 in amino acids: CAITGTGSYEQYF. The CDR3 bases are TGTGCCATCACCGGGACAGGGAGCTACGAGCAGTACTTC.

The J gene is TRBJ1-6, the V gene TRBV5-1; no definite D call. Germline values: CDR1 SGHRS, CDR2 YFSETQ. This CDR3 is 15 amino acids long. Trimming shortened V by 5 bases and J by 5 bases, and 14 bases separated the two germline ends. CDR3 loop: CASRLLPGNNSPLHF. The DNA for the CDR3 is TGCGCCAGCAGGCTCCTACCGGGGAATAATTCACCCCTCCACTTT.

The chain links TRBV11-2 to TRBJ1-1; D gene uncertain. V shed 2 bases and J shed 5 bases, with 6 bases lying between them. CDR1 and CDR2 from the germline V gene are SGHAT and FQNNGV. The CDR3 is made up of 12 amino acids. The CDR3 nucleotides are TGTGCCAGCAGCTTACAGGTGACTGAAGCTTTCTTT. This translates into CASSLQVTEAFF. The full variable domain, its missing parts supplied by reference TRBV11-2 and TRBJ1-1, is EAGVAQSPRYKIIEKRQSVAFWCNPISGHATLYWYQQILGQGPKLLIQFQNNGVVDDSQLPKDRFSAERLKGVDSTLKIQPAKLEDSAVYLCASSLQVTEAFFGQGTRLTVV.

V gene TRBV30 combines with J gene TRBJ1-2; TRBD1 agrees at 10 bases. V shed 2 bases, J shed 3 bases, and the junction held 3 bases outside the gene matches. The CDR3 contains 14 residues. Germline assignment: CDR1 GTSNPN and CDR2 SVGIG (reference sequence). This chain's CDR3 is CAWSSGTGDYGYTF. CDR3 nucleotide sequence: TGTGCCTGGAGTTCCGGGACAGGGGACTATGGCTACACCTTC.

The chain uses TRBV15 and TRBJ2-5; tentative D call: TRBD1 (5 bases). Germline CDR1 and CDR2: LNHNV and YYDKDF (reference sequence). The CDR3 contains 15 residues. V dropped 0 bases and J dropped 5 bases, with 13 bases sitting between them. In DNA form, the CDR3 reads TGTGCCACCAGCAGAGAGGGGCCCCGTCGGGAGACCCAGTACTTC. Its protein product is CATSREGPRRETQYF.

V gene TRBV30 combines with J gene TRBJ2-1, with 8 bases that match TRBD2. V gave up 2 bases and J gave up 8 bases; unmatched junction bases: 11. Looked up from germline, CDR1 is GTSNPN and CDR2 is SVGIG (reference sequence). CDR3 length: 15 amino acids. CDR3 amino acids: CAWSFLRGGSDEQFF. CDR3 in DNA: TGTGCCTGGAGTTTTCTCCGGGGGGGTAGCGATGAGCAGTTCTTC.

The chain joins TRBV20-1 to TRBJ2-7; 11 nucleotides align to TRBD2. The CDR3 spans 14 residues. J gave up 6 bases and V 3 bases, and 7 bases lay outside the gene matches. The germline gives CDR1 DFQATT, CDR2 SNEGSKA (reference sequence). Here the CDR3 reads CSASSSGLAGEQYF. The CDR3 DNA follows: TGCAGTGCTAGTTCGAGCGGACTAGCGGGCGAGCAGTACTTC.

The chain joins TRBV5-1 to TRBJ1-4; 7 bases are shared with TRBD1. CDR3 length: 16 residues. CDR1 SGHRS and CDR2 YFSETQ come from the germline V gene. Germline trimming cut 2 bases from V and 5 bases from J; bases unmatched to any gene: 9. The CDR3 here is CASSFLPGTANEKLFF. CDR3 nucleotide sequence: TGCGCCAGCAGCTTTTTGCCCGGGACAGCGAATGAAAAACTGTTTTTT.